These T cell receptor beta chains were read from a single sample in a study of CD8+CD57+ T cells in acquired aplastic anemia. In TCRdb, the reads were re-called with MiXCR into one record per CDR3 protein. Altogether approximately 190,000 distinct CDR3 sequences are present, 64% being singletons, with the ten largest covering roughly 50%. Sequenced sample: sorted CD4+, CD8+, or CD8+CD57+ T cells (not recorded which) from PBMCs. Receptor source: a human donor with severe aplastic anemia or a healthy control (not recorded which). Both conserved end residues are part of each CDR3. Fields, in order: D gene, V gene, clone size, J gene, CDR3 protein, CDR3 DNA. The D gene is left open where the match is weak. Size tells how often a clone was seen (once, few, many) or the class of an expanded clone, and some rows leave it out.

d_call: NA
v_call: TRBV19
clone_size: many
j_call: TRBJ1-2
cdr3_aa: CASSIGGGKGYTF
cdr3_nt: TGTGCCAGTAGTATAGGCGGCGGTAAGGGCTACACCTTC

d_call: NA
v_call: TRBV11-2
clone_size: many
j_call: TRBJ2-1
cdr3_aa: CASSLQGGGEQFF
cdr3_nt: TGTGCCAGCAGCCTCCAGGGGGGTGGTGAGCAGTTCTTC

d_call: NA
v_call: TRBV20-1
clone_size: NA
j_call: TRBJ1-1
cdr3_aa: CSASRRGRNTEAFF
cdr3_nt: TGCAGTGCTTCTCGTCGCGGGAGGAACACTGAAGCTTTCTTT

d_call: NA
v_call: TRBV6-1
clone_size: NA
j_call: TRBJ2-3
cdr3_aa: CASSQASDTQYF
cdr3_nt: TGTGCCAGCAGCCAAGCGTCGGATACGCAGTATTTT

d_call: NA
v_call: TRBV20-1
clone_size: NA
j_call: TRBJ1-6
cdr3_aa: CSARGVEVNNSPLHF
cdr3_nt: TGCAGTGCTAGAGGAGTGGAAGTTAACAATTCACCCCTCCACTTT

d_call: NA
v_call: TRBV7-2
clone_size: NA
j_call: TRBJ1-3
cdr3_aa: CASSLEPGNTIYF
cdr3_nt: TGTGCCAGCAGCTTAGAGCCTGGAAACACCATATATTTT

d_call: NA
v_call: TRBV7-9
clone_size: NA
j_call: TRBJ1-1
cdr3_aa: CASSLAATNTEAFF
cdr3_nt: TGTGCCAGCAGCTTAGCGGCAACGAACACTGAAGCTTTCTTT

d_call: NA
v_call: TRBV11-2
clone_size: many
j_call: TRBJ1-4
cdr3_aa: CAERVYEKLFF
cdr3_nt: TGTGCCGAGAGGGTGTACGAAAAACTGTTTTTT

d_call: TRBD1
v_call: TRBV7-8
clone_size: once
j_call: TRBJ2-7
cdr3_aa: CASSSVWDRATLTYEQYF
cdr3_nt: TGTGCCAGCAGCTCGGTCTGGGACAGGGCAACTTTGACCTACGAGCAGTACTTC

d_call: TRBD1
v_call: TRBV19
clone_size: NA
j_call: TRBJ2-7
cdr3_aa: CASSIGRTGRSYEQYF
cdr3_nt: TGTGCCAGTAGTATAGGTAGGACAGGGCGCTCCTACGAGCAGTACTTC

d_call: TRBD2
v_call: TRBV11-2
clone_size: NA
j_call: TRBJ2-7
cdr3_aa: CAPRRPGTSFLGPYEQYF
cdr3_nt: TGTGCACCACGGAGACCCGGGACTAGTTTTTTAGGCCCGTACGAGCAGTACTTC

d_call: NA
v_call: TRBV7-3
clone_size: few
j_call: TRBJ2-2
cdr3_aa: CASSLGQPNTGELFF
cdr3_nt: TGTGCCAGCAGCCTCGGACAGCCCAACACCGGGGAGCTGTTTTTT

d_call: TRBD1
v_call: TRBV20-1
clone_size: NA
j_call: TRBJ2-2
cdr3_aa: CSARSWTGDTGELFF
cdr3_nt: TGCAGTGCTAGGTCATGGACAGGGGACACCGGGGAGCTGTTTTTT

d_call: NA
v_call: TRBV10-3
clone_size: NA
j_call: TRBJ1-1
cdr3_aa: CASSQDVGNTEAFF
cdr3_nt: TGTGCCAGCAGCCAGGACGTGGGAAACACTGAAGCTTTCTTT

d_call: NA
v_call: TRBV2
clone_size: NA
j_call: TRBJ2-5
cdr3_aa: CASFSLSWGRPSQYF
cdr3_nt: TGTGCCAGTTTTAGCCTTAGCTGGGGGCGACCGTCCCAGTACTTC

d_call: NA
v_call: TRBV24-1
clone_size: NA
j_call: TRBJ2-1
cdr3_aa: CATSDIIRGNEQFF
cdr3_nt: TGTGCCACCAGTGACATAATAAGGGGGAATGAGCAGTTCTTC

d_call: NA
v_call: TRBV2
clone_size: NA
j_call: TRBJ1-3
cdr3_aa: CACSEGNSGNTIYF
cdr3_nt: TGCGCCTGCAGTGAGGGGAACTCTGGAAACACCATATATTTT

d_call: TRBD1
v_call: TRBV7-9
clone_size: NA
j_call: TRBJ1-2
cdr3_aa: CASSLGDRDSGYTF
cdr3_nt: TGTGCCAGCAGCTTAGGAGACAGGGATTCTGGCTACACCTTC

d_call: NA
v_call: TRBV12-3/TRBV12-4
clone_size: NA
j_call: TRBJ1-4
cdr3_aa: CASTPTGGGPNEKLFF
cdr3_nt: TGTGCCAGCACCCCTACCGGCGGGGGGCCCAATGAAAAACTGTTTTTT

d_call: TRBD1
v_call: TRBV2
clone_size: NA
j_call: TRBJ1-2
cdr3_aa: CASSGYRGEDYGYTF
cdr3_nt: TGTGCCAGCAGTGGATACAGGGGGGAAGACTATGGCTACACCTTC

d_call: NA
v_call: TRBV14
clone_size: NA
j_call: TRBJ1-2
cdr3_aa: CASSLRGGNYGYTF
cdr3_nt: TGTGCCAGCAGCCTCCGAGGAGGAAACTATGGCTACACCTTC

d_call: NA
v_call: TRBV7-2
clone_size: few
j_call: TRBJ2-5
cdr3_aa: CASSLARLGETQYF
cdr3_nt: TGTGCCAGCAGCTTAGCGCGACTAGGAGAGACCCAGTACTTC

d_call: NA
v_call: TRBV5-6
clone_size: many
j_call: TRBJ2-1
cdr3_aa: CASSLIGGDEQFF
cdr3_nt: TGTGCCAGCAGCCTAATAGGAGGGGATGAGCAGTTCTTC

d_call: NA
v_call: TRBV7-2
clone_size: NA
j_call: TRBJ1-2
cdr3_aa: CASSGAWEDGYTF
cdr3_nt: TGTGCCAGCAGCGGCGCTTGGGAGGATGGCTACACCTTC

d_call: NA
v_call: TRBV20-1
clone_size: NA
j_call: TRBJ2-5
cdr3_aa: CSARDLLASETQYF
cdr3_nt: TGCAGTGCTAGGGACCTACTAGCCAGTGAGACCCAGTACTTC

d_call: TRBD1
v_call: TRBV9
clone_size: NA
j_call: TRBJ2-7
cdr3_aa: CASSGWTGLAYEQYF
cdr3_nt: TGTGCCAGCAGCGGATGGACAGGGCTAGCCTACGAGCAGTACTTC

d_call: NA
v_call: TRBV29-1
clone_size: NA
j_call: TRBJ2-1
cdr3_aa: CSVEANSNEQFF
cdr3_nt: TGCAGCGTTGAGGCGAACAGTAATGAGCAGTTCTTC

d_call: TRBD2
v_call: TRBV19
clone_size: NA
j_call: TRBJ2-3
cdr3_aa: CASRTSGGNTDTQYF
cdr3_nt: TGTGCCAGTAGGACTAGCGGGGGAAACACAGATACGCAGTATTTT

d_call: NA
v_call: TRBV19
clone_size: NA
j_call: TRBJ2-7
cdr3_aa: CASSMVGRYSDEQYF
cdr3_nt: TGTGCCAGTAGTATGGTTGGCAGGTACTCAGACGAGCAGTACTTC

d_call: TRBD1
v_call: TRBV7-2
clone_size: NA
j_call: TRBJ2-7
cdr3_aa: CASSRDRWSHEQYF
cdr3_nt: TGTGCCAGCAGCCGGGACAGGTGGTCCCACGAGCAGTACTTC

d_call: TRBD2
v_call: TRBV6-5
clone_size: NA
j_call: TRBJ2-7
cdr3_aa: CASSYSRRGYEQYF
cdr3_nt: TGTGCCAGCAGTTACTCTAGGCGGGGGTACGAGCAGTACTTC

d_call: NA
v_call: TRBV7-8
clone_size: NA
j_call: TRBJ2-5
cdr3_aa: CASSSNPTGWQETQYF
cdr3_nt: TGTGCCAGCAGCTCAAACCCCACAGGGTGGCAAGAGACCCAGTACTTC

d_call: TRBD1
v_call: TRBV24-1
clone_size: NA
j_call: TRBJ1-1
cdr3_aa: CTTSDFGQGANNTEAFF
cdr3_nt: TGTACCACCAGTGATTTCGGGCAGGGGGCAAACAACACTGAAGCTTTCTTT

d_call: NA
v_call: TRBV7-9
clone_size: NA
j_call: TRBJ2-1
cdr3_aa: CASSLQGVEQFF
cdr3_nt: TGTGCCAGCAGCTTACAGGGAGTTGAGCAGTTCTTC

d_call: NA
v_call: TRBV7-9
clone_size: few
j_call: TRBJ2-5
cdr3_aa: CASSEGKRQETQYF
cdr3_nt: TGTGCCAGCAGCGAGGGGAAAAGGCAAGAGACCCAGTACTTC

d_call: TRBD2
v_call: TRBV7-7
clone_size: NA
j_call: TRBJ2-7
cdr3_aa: CASSLAVRGAYEQYF
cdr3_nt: TGTGCTAGCAGCTTAGCGGTGCGGGGGGCCTACGAGCAGTACTTC

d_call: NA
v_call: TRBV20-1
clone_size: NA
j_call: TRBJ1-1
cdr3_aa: CSARGQGEAFF
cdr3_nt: TGCAGTGCTAGAGGTCAGGGCGAAGCTTTCTTT

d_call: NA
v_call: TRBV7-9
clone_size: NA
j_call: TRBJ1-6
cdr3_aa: CASSSGGWGNSPLHF
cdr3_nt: TGTGCCAGCAGCTCGGGGGGATGGGGGAATTCACCCCTCCACTTT

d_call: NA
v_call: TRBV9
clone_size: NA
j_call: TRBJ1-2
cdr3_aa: CASSTPAGLNYGYTF
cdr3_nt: TGTGCCAGCAGCACCCCCGCCGGGCTTAACTATGGCTACACCTTC

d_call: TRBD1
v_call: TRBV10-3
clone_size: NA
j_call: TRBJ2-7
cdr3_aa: CAINSQGATNEQYF
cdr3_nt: TGTGCCATCAACTCTCAGGGGGCCACGAACGAGCAGTACTTC

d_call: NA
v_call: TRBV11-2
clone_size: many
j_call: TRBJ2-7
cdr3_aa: CASSLSLFPNPTSYEQYF
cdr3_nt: TGTGCCAGCAGCTTAAGTCTTTTTCCAAACCCAACTTCTTACGAGCAGTACTTC

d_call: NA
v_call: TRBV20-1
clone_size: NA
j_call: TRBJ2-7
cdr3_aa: CSAREIERFSGAGAYEQYF
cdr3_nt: TGCAGTGCTAGAGAGATTGAGAGATTCAGTGGCGCAGGAGCTTACGAGCAGTACTTC

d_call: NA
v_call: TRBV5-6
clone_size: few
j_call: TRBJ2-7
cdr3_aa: CASSSSQPEQYF
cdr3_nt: TGTGCCAGCAGCTCCTCCCAGCCCGAGCAGTACTTC

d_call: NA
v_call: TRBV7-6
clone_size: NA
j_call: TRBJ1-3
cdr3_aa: CASSSRRAAGNTIYF
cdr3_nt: TGTGCCAGCAGTTCCCGGCGGGCGGCTGGAAACACCATATATTTT

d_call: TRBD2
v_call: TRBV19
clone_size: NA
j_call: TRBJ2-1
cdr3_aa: CASSISGAYNEQFF
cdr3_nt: TGTGCCAGTAGTATTAGCGGGGCCTACAATGAGCAGTTCTTC

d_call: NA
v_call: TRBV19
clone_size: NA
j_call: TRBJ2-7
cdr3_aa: CASSFGRTYEQYF
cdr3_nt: TGTGCCAGTAGCTTTGGGAGGACCTACGAGCAGTACTTC

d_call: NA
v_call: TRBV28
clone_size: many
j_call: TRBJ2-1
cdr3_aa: CASSLSLSYNEQFF
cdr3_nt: TGTGCCAGCAGTTTATCCCTGTCTTACAATGAGCAGTTCTTC

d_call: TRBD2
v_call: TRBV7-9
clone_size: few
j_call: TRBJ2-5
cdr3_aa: CASSSRLAGGAETQYF
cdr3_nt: TGTGCCAGCAGCTCGAGACTAGCGGGAGGAGCAGAGACCCAGTACTTC

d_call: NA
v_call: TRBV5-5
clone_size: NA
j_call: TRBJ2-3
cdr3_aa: CASSPAEARLTDTQYF
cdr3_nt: TGTGCCAGCAGCCCTGCGGAGGCCAGACTCACAGATACGCAGTATTTT

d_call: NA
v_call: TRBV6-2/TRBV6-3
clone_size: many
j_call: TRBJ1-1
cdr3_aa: CASSFEPNTEAFF
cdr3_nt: TGTGCCAGCAGTTTCGAACCGAACACTGAAGCTTTCTTT

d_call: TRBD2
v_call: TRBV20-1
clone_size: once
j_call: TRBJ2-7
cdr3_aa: CSSDSGRVAGSYEQYF
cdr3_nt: TGCAGTTCCGATAGCGGGAGAGTAGCGGGCTCCTACGAGCAGTACTTC

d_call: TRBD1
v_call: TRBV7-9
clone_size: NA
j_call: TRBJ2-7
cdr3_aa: CASVRGQGRVEQYF
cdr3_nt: TGTGCCAGCGTTAGGGGACAGGGAAGGGTGGAGCAGTACTTC

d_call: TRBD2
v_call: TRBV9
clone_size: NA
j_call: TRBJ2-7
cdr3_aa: CAGSVAGRVGIDEQYF
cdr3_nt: TGTGCCGGCAGCGTAGCGGGCAGGGTAGGGATCGACGAGCAGTACTTC

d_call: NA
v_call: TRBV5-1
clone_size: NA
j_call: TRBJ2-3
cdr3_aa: CASSLVSGTDTQYF
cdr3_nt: TGCGCCAGCAGCTTGGTGTCAGGCACAGATACGCAGTATTTT

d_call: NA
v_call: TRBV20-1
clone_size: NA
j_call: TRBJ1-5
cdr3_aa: CSATESGRDNQPQHF
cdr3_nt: TGCAGTGCTACCGAATCGGGCAGGGACAATCAGCCCCAGCATTTT

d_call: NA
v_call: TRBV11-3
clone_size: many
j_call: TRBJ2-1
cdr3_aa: CASSLGSHNEQFF
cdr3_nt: TGTGCCAGCAGCTTAGGATCGCATAATGAGCAGTTCTTC